Shown below are 27 T cell receptor beta chains from a single sample sequenced in a study of shared clonotypes between healthy human individuals. Clones were sequenced by immunoSEQ multiplex PCR, and TCRdb holds only the in-frame ones, with some missing. The sample shows 2 million to 2.5 million clones, about 93% of them seen only once. Naive-designated CD8 cells lacked CD45RO, were positively enriched for CCR7, and omitted terminally differentiated effector memory CD45RA+ cells. Input material: naive CD8+ T cells from PBMCs. The receptors were sampled from a man aged 18 to 30 in good health. Some clones in this sample may be carry-over from other donors' samples.

V usage is TRBV29-1 and J usage is TRBJ2-1, with D possibly matching TRBD1 (6 bases). Germline CDR1 reads SQVTM; CDR2 reads ANQGSEA. The CDR3 length is 12 residues. V shed 6 bases and J shed 6 bases, with 12 bases lying between them. The CDR3 coding sequence is TGCAGCGTACCCATGGACAGCAATGAGCAGTTCTTC. Its protein product is CSVPMDSNEQFF.

V gene TRBV27 combines with J gene TRBJ2-7; TRBD1 might be the D (6 bases). There are 15 residues in the CDR3. Trimming removed 0 bases at V and 3 bases at J, with 12 bases between. Germline assignment: CDR1 MNHEY and CDR2 SMNVEV (reference sequence). The CDR3 coding sequence is TGTGCCAGCAGTTTATCCCGGGGACATATCTACGAGCAGTACTTC. Translation: CASSLSRGHIYEQYF.

The CDR3: CASSEVLGETQYF. The DNA for the CDR3 is TGCGCCAGCAGTGAAGTACTGGGAGAGACCCAGTACTTC. This chain joins TRBV10-1 and TRBJ2-5; D remains unclear. CDR1 is WNHNN, CDR2 SYGVQD, per germline (reference sequence). Trimming stripped 3 bases from V and 4 bases from J, with 9 bases between. The CDR3 sequence is 13 residues long.

This rearrangement joins TRBV14 to TRBJ1-2; D not resolved. V gave up 1 base and J gave up 8 bases, with 14 bases separating them. This CDR3 region has 14 residues. Germline V gives CDR1 SGHDN, CDR2 FVKESK. The CDR3 loop reads CASSQVTGGGGYTF. Here the CDR3 DNA reads TGTGCCAGCAGCCAAGTAACCGGAGGAGGGGGCTACACCTTC.

In its sample, this clone was seen once. The sample holds other DNA sequences that translate to the same CDR3. The chain uses TRBV28 and TRBJ1-2; D unclear. CDR1 is MDHEN and CDR2 is SYDVKM in the germline V gene. V lost 6 bases and J 1 base, leaving 3 bases between the germline ends. CDR3 length: 11 residues. The CDR3 loop reads CASSLNYGYTF. CDR3 nucleotide sequence: TGTGCCAGCAGCCTTAACTATGGCTACACCTTC.

This clone was seen a single time. The chain uses TRBV13 and TRBJ2-1; 9 bases map to TRBD1. Germline V gene lookup returns CDR1 PRHDT and CDR2 FYEKMQ (reference sequence). The CDR3 is made up of 14 amino acids. With V trimmed by 5 bases and J by 7 bases, 6 bases remained unmatched. CDR3: CASSQYRGRNEQFF. The CDR3 DNA reads TGTGCCAGCAGCCAATACAGGGGGCGGAATGAGCAGTTCTTC.

J is TRBJ1-5 and V is TRBV19, with TRBD1 matching 7 bases. This CDR3 is 14 amino acids long. With V trimmed by 7 bases and J by 3 bases, 6 bases remained unmatched. The germline gives CDR1 LNHDA, CDR2 SQIVND (reference sequence). CDR3 bases: TGTGCCAGTACCTACAGGGGTACCAATCAGCCCCAGCATTTT. The encoded protein is CASTYRGTNQPQHF.

The chain uses TRBV6-5 and TRBJ2-1; unclear D gene. CDR3 length equals 15 residues. The germline gives CDR1 MNHEY, CDR2 SVGAGI. V gave up 6 bases and J gave up 0 bases, with 12 bases separating them. The CDR3 sequence is CASSPQESSYNEQFF. The CDR3 nucleotides are TGTGCCAGCAGCCCCCAAGAGAGCTCCTACAATGAGCAGTTCTTC.

This rearrangement joins TRBV14 to TRBJ2-7; no clear D gene. Germline-derived CDR1 and CDR2 are SGHDN and FVKESK. This CDR3 contains 14 residues. Trimming removed 4 bases at V and 3 bases at J, with 13 bases between. This CDR3 is CASSPQWGGYEQYF. Written as DNA, the CDR3 is TGTGCCAGCAGCCCCCAGTGGGGTGGCTACGAGCAGTACTTC.

The chain recombines TRBV4-2 with TRBJ2-7; perhaps D is TRBD1 or TRBD2 (5 bases each). Between the trimmed V and J ends, which lost 3 bases and 3 bases, there was a span of 15 bases. CDR3 size: 15 residues. Germline loops: CDR1 LGHNA, CDR2 YNFKEQ. The CDR3 loop reads CASSHLDTGGYEQYF. The DNA for the CDR3 is TGTGCCAGCAGCCATCTAGATACTGGGGGCTACGAGCAGTACTTC.

The CDR3 DNA reads as TGTGCCAGCAGTTACCTGGCCGCGGGCCCCGGGGATGAGCAGTTCTTC. As protein: CASSYLAAGPGDEQFF. V and J are TRBV6-5 and TRBJ2-1, with D possibly matching TRBD2 (5 bases). V gave up 2 bases and J gave up 8 bases, with 19 bases separating them. CDR1 MNHEY and CDR2 SVGAGI come from the germline V gene. The CDR3 extends over 16 amino acids.

The V and J genes are TRBV2 and TRBJ2-5; no clear D. The J call may be incorrect, as the DNA end agrees better with TRBJ2-7. This CDR3 is 11 amino acids long. CDR1 SNHLY and CDR2 FYNNEI come from the germline V gene. The CDR3 here is CASSVPYEQYF. DNA of the CDR3: TGTGCCAGCAGTGTACCATACGAGCAGTACTTC.

This clone appeared a single time. This rearrangement joins TRBV30 to TRBJ2-5; possible D gene TRBD2, 5 bases. The CDR3 consists of 13 residues. CDR1 and CDR2 (germline): GTSNPN, SVGIG (reference sequence). Trimming took off 5 bases at V and 5 bases at J, with 15 bases between the two ends. For the CDR3, the DNA is TGTGCCTGGGCGGGTGATCTCCTTGAGACCCAGTACTTC. It is translated as CAWAGDLLETQYF.

The rearrangement links TRBV2 to TRBJ2-5; 10 bases map to TRBD1. V shed 6 bases and J 4 bases; nucleotides not matched to a gene: 23. The CDR3 sequence is 20 residues long. Per the germline V gene, CDR1 is SNHLY and CDR2 is FYNNEI. The CDR3 reads CASSSVQGQGPSRARETQYF. The CDR3 region has the DNA TGTGCCAGCAGCTCCGTCCAGGGACAGGGGCCTTCCCGGGCGCGAGAGACCCAGTACTTC.

This chain uses TRBV5-1 with TRBJ2-5; D is unclear. The germline V gene encodes CDR1 SGHRS and CDR2 YFSETQ. The CDR3 covers 14 residues. V was cut by 0 bases and J by 2 bases, with 8 bases left in between. The CDR3 DNA reads TGCGCCAGCAGCTTGGACCTTAGTCAAGAGACCCAGTACTTC. Translated, it gives CASSLDLSQETQYF. Full variable domain (remainder filled in from reference TRBV5-1 and TRBJ2-5): KAGVTQTPRYLIKTRGQQVTLSCSPISGHRSVSWYQQTPGQGLQFLFEYFSETQRNKGNFPGRFSGRQFSNSRSEMNVSTLELGDSALYLCASSLDLSQETQYFGPGTRLLVL.

The chain couples TRBV6-5 to TRBJ2-7, with D tentatively TRBD1 or TRBD2 (5 bases each). Per germline, CDR1 MNHEY and CDR2 SVGAGI. This CDR3 spans 16 amino acids. V was pared by 0 bases and J by 5 bases, with 17 bases between. This CDR3 reads CASSYSNWGNVNEQYF. The CDR3 bases are TGTGCCAGCAGTTACTCGAACTGGGGGAATGTCAACGAGCAGTACTTC.

The chain joins TRBV2 to TRBJ2-7, with 7 nucleotides matching TRBD2. Unmatched junction bases numbered 8, after V lost 8 bases and J lost 4 bases. CDR1 is SNHLY, CDR2 FYNNEI, per germline. This CDR3 has 13 amino acids. The DNA for the CDR3 is TGTGCCAGCCGGGGGGATAGGGAATACGAGCAGTACTTC. Translating gives CASRGDREYEQYF.

This chain links TRBV5-1 with TRBJ1-3; 7 bases align to TRBD1. J lost 0 bases, V lost 2 bases, and 8 bases had no gene match. The CDR3 loop spans 17 amino acids. Germline loops: CDR1 SGHRS, CDR2 YFSETQ. The CDR3, as DNA: TGCGCCAGCAGCTTCTCCGGGACAGCTCTCTCTGGAAACACCATATATTTT. Translated, it gives CASSFSGTALSGNTIYF.

J is TRBJ2-1 and V is TRBV7-8; tentative D call: TRBD2 (6 bases). Germline V gene data show CDR1 as SGHVS and CDR2 as FQNEAQ. V was pared by 5 bases and J by 3 bases, with 14 bases between. This CDR3 comprises 15 residues. CDR3 sequence: CASSTNSGSYNEQFF. CDR3 bases: TGTGCCAGCAGCACAAATAGCGGAAGCTACAATGAGCAGTTCTTC.

CDR3 in DNA: TGTGCCAGCAGTTATCTAGCGGGAGTTGCCTACGAGCAGTACTTC. Protein product: CASSYLAGVAYEQYF. The chain uses TRBV11-2 and TRBJ2-7, with 10 nucleotides matching TRBD2. The V gene end was trimmed by 6 bases and the J gene end by 2 bases; junction bases not matched to a gene: 7. Germline CDR1 SGHAT, CDR2 FQNNGV. The CDR3 spans 15 residues.

The chain links TRBV9 to TRBJ2-1; TRBD2 matches at 10 bases. The CDR3 is 17 residues long. The germline CDR1 and CDR2 sequences are SGDLS and YYNGEE. J gave up 4 bases and V 3 bases, and 10 bases lay outside the gene matches. The CDR3 nucleotides are TGTGCCAGCAGCGACAACCCGGGACTAGCGTCTTACAATGAGCAGTTCTTC. Translating gives CASSDNPGLASYNEQFF.

The chain is built from TRBV11-2 and TRBJ1-2, with 8 bases lining up with TRBD1. The germline CDR1 and CDR2 sequences are SGHAT and FQNNGV. V lost 5 bases, J lost 8 bases, and 10 bases stayed unmatched. The CDR3 consists of 14 residues. This CDR3 reads CASSRTGSIGGYTF. In DNA, the CDR3 is TGTGCCAGCAGCCGGACAGGGAGTATAGGCGGCTACACCTTC. Based on the CDR3 plus reference TRBV11-2 and TRBJ1-2, the full variable domain is EAGVAQSPRYKIIEKRQSVAFWCNPISGHATLYWYQQILGQGPKLLIQFQNNGVVDDSQLPKDRFSAERLKGVDSTLKIQPAKLEDSAVYLCASSRTGSIGGYTFGSGTRLTVV.

The chain carries TRBV4-1 and TRBJ2-7; 10 bases map to TRBD2. V shed 0 bases, J shed 3 bases, and the junction held 8 bases outside the gene matches. The CDR3 extends over 17 amino acids. CDR1 and CDR2 from the germline V gene are MGHRA and YSYEKL. CDR3 in amino acids: CASSQDFSSGGFYEQYF. The CDR3 bases are TGCGCCAGCAGCCAAGATTTTTCTAGCGGGGGATTCTACGAGCAGTACTTC.

This chain links TRBV9 with TRBJ2-5; TRBD2 matches 11 bases. Germline V lookup: CDR1 SGDLS, CDR2 YYNGEE. Trimming cost V 4 bases and J 1 base; bases outside gene matches: 12. The length of the CDR3 is 18 residues. The CDR3 bases are TGTGCCAGCAGCACCCCCGGGACTAGCGGAACAACCCAAGAGACCCAGTACTTC. Protein sequence: CASSTPGTSGTTQETQYF.

The chain recombines TRBV7-6 with TRBJ2-1; D may be TRBD2 (5 bases). With 5 bases removed from V and 10 bases from J, the gap between germline ends came to 15 bases. CDR3 length: 13 residues. CDR1 SGHVS and CDR2 FNYEAQ come from the germline V gene. The CDR3 DNA is TGTGCCAGCAGCCCCCAACGGGGAAGCGAGCAGTTCTTC. This sequence encodes CASSPQRGSEQFF.

The chain links TRBV5-1 to TRBJ2-2; no reliable D call. The germline CDR1 and CDR2 sequences are SGHRS and YFSETQ. V lost 4 bases and J 7 bases, leaving 17 bases between the germline ends. The CDR3 runs 15 residues. CDR3 sequence: CASSEIQRKSGELFF. The CDR3 DNA reads TGCGCCAGCAGCGAGATCCAGAGGAAGAGCGGGGAGCTGTTTTTT.

The CDR3 sequence is CASSEMGAQAGQKNTGELFF. The DNA of the CDR3 is TGTGCCAGCAGTGAAATGGGGGCCCAGGCCGGACAGAAGAACACCGGGGAGCTGTTTTTT. The chain is built from TRBV2 and TRBJ2-2, with D possibly being TRBD1 (6 bases). Germline V gene lookup returns CDR1 SNHLY and CDR2 FYNNEI. The CDR3 is 20 residues long. Deletions cut 2 bases from V and 1 base from J, with 23 bases between.